These 32 T cell receptor beta chains were all obtained from the same sample, sequenced in a study of T cell responses to AZD1222 COVID-19 vaccine. Method: immunoSEQ multiplex PCR; TCRdb's copy keeps in-frame clones and lacks some. Among about 160,000 clones, 80% to 90% were seen once, and the ten largest hold approximately 6.9%. This specimen was peripheral blood, taken on day 0 of AZD1222 vaccination. These receptors all stem from an adult in good health.

The chain links TRBV4-3 to TRBJ2-3; 7 nucleotides line up with TRBD1. The CDR3 has 15 residues. V trimming: 0 bases; J trimming: 0 bases; junction bases outside the gene matches: 0. Germline V gene lookup returns CDR1 LGHNA and CDR2 YSLEER. In nucleotides, the CDR3 is TGCGCCAGCAGCCAAGACAGGGGGAGCACAGATACGCAGTATTTT. Amino acids: CASSQDRGSTDTQYF.

About this clone: The limits of the CDR3 on the DNA are not certain, so only TCRdb's listed CDR3 is given. Here the CDR3 reads CASSQEWGVGIYF. The chain links TRBV4-1 to TRBJ2-5; the table's D call, TRBD2, was not checked against the DNA. Both ends counted, the CDR3 spans 13 residues. Germline CDR1 is MGHRA and CDR2 is YSYEKL.

This clone has a handful of counts. Other DNA sequences of this sample code for an identical CDR3. The V call is TRBV18, the J call TRBJ1-1; D is unclear. Germline V gene data show CDR1 as KGHSH and CDR2 as LQKENI. This CDR3 has 13 residues. The V end lost 0 bases, the J end lost 1 base, and 3 bases lay between the germline ends. The CDR3 reads CASSPPGNTEAFF. In nucleotides, the CDR3 is TGTGCCAGCTCACCACCGGGGAACACTGAAGCTTTCTTT.

The V gene is TRBV9, the J gene TRBJ2-5; a weak D match, TRBD2 (7 bases). The V end was cut by 3 bases, the J end by 1 base, with 13 bases between. The CDR3 is made up of 15 amino acids. The germline V gene has CDR1 SGDLS and CDR2 YYNGEE. DNA for the CDR3: TGTGCCAGCAGCGAGGGAGGGGGGCGCCAAGAGACCCAGTACTTC. Translation: CASSEGGGRQETQYF.

The chain uses TRBV6-5 and TRBJ2-1, with TRBD2 matching over 7 bases. Germline-derived CDR1 and CDR2 are MNHEY and SVGAGI. The CDR3 has 12 residues. Losses at the gene ends were 8 bases for V and 4 bases for J; bases not matched to a gene: 2. The CDR3 loop is CASGGGYNEQFF. In DNA form, the CDR3 reads TGTGCCAGCGGGGGGGGATACAATGAGCAGTTCTTC.

DNA of the CDR3: TGTGCCAGCAGTTTAAGGGCAGGGGGAGTTGGGACTGAAGCTTTCTTT. Its translation: CASSLRAGGVGTEAFF. The V call is TRBV28, the J call TRBJ1-1, with TRBD1 matching over 7 bases. V shed 2 bases, J shed 5 bases, and the junction held 11 bases outside the gene matches. Looked up from germline, CDR1 is MDHEN and CDR2 is SYDVKM. This CDR3 is 16 amino acids long.

The rearrangement joins TRBV9 to TRBJ2-7, with D uncertain. In germline, CDR1 is SGDLS, CDR2 YYNGEE. Trimming took off 3 bases at V and 4 bases at J, with 14 bases between the two ends. This CDR3 has 14 amino acids. CDR3 DNA: TGTGCCAGCAGCGCCTCGGGCAGACTTTACGAGCAGTACGTC. Translation gives CASSASGRLYEQYV.

J is TRBJ2-2 and V is TRBV4-1, with 12 nucleotides matching TRBD2. Germline assignment: CDR1 MGHRA and CDR2 YSYEKL. The CDR3 consists of 19 residues. With V trimmed by 2 bases and J by 4 bases, 11 bases remained unmatched. CDR3 sequence (DNA): TGCGCCAGCAGCCAAAGAGGCCTAGCGGGGGGGCAGGGCACCGGGGAGCTGTTTTTT. Its protein product is CASSQRGLAGGQGTGELFF.

The DNA for the CDR3 is TGCGCCAGCAGCTGGGGACAGGGGAACTATGGCTACACCTTC. Protein: CASSWGQGNYGYTF. The chain links TRBV5-1 to TRBJ1-2, with TRBD1 matching over 10 bases. Trimming took 3 bases from V and 2 from J; bases not matched to a gene: 1. Germline CDR1 SGHRS, CDR2 YFSETQ. The length of the CDR3 is 14 residues.

The chain couples TRBV7-3 to TRBJ2-2, with 7 bases lining up with TRBD1. The CDR3 loop spans 15 amino acids. CDR1 is SGHTA, CDR2 FQGTGA, per germline. V gave up 5 bases and J gave up 2 bases; unmatched junction bases: 5. CDR3 coding DNA: TGTGCCAGCAGCGTCGGGACAGATAACACCGGGGAGCTGTTTTTT. Amino acids: CASSVGTDNTGELFF.

The chain recombines TRBV12-3 or TRBV12-4 with TRBJ2-7; 8 bases are a match to TRBD2. The CDR3 is made up of 13 amino acids. The J segment lost 2 bases and the V segment lost 4 bases, leaving 1 base of the junction unmatched. The DNA for the CDR3 is TGTGCCAGCAGTTCGGGGGGGACCTACGAGCAGTACTTC. Translating gives CASSSGGTYEQYF.

The chain recombines TRBV7-3 with TRBJ1-1; 9 bases fit TRBD1. The germline CDR1 and CDR2 sequences are SGHTA and FQGTGA. Trimming took 5 bases from V and 0 from J; bases not matched to a gene: 7. This CDR3 contains 16 residues. The CDR3 bases are TGTGCCAGCAGCCAAGGGACAGGGCCCATGAACACTGAAGCTTTCTTT. The encoded protein is CASSQGTGPMNTEAFF.

The chain has TRBV6-5 and TRBJ2-7, with 10 bases aligning to TRBD1. V lost 5 bases and J lost 0; bases outside the gene matches: 1. Germline V gene sequence: CDR1 MNHEY, CDR2 SVGAGI. This CDR3 is built from 14 residues. In DNA, the CDR3 is TGTGCCAGCAGTCGGACAGGGGGCTCCTACGAGCAGTACGTC. Translated: CASSRTGGSYEQYV.

The chain joins TRBV5-6 to TRBJ2-3; 9 bases map to TRBD1. This CDR3 region has 18 residues. Looked up from germline, CDR1 is SGHDT and CDR2 is YYEEEE. V shed 4 bases, J shed 2 bases, and the junction held 14 bases outside the gene matches. The CDR3 protein is CASSERRDRVRDTDTQYF. CDR3 sequence (DNA): TGTGCCAGCAGCGAACGACGGGACAGGGTAAGAGACACAGATACGCAGTATTTT.

J is TRBJ1-2 and V is TRBV28; 11 positions match TRBD1. This CDR3 comprises 18 residues. V was clipped by 5 bases and J by 1 base; unmatched bases: 12. Germline CDR1 and CDR2: MDHEN and SYDVKM. The CDR3 nucleotides are TGTGCCAGCAGTACAAACCGGGACAGGGGGACTGGTAACTATGGCTACACCTTC. Its translation: CASSTNRDRGTGNYGYTF.

The V gene is TRBV28, the J gene TRBJ2-4, with D possibly matching TRBD2 (5 bases). V dropped 3 bases and J dropped 7 bases, with 10 bases sitting between them. This CDR3 comprises 13 residues. Germline CDR1 is MDHEN and CDR2 is SYDVKM. DNA for the CDR3: TGTGCCAGCAGTTTTGAGGGCTGGAACATTCAGTACTTC. Protein: CASSFEGWNIQYF.

The CDR3: CASSQDLPGEGTYEQYF. The DNA of the CDR3 is TGTGCCAGCAGCCAAGATCTACCAGGGGAAGGGACCTACGAGCAGTACTTC. The chain carries TRBV3-1 (or the pseudogene TRBV3-2) and TRBJ2-7, with D possibly TRBD1 on 6 matching bases. Trimming left V 0 bases short and J 2 bases short, with 17 bases between. Germline-derived CDR1 and CDR2 are LGHDT and YNNKEL (reference sequence). This CDR3 has 17 amino acids.

V gene TRBV27 combines with J gene TRBJ2-3; possibly TRBD1 for D (5 bases). Germline V CDR1 and CDR2: MNHEY, SMNVEV (reference sequence). The CDR3 extends over 15 amino acids. Trimming removed 2 bases from V and 1 base from J, with 10 bases in between. The CDR3 reads CASSLQTVGTDTQYF. DNA for the CDR3: TGTGCCAGCAGTTTACAGACAGTAGGCACAGATACGCAGTATTTT.

This chain uses TRBV3-1 (or the pseudogene TRBV3-2) with TRBJ1-2, with D unresolved. This CDR3 contains 15 residues. Trimming took off 5 bases at V and 0 bases at J, with 13 bases between the two ends. Germline V gene lookup returns CDR1 LGHDT and CDR2 YNNKEL (reference sequence). CDR3 loop: CASSIWRIPNYGYTF. CDR3 coding DNA: TGTGCCAGCAGCATTTGGCGAATACCTAACTATGGCTACACCTTC.

The chain recombines TRBV7-2 with TRBJ1-5; TRBD1 might be the D (5 bases). The CDR3 totals 16 residues. The V end lost 3 bases, the J end lost 2 bases, and 14 bases lay between the germline ends. The germline V gene has CDR1 SGHTA and CDR2 FQGNSA. For the CDR3, the DNA is TGTGCCAGCAGCTTTACAGGCCGACGCCGCAATCAGCCCCAGCATTTT. Protein: CASSFTGRRRNQPQHF.

This chain joins TRBV15 and TRBJ2-1; TRBD2 matches at 11 bases. The CDR3 runs 15 residues. The ends lost 3 bases at V and 4 bases at J; junction bases unmatched: 2. Germline CDR1 LNHNV, CDR2 YYDKDF (reference sequence). The CDR3 region has the DNA TGTGCCACCAGCAGTAGCGGGGGGGGATACAATGAGCAGTTCTTC. Protein: CATSSSGGGYNEQFF.

V is TRBV5-1 and J is TRBJ1-1; 8 positions agree with TRBD1. In germline, CDR1 is SGHRS, CDR2 YFSETQ. This CDR3 is 14 amino acids long. V shed 4 bases, J shed 5 bases, and the junction held 7 bases outside the gene matches. The CDR3 DNA reads TGCGCCAGCAGCCCTGGACAGGGAGAGACTGAAGCTTTCTTT. This sequence encodes CASSPGQGETEAFF.

The rearrangement links TRBV10-2 to TRBJ2-3; D possibly matches TRBD1 or TRBD2 (6 bases each). Germline CDR1 WSHSY, CDR2 SAAADI. This CDR3 contains 15 residues. V was trimmed by 1 base and J by 3 bases, leaving 11 bases between them. The DNA of the CDR3 is TGCGCCAGCAGTGAGTTAGGGGGGTTAACAGATACGCAGTATTTT. As protein: CASSELGGLTDTQYF.

This chain links TRBV10-3 with TRBJ1-1; a weak D match, TRBD1 (5 bases). V was cut by 3 bases and J by 5 bases, with 19 bases left in between. Germline CDR1 reads ENHRY; CDR2 reads SYGVKD. The CDR3 is made up of 16 amino acids. The CDR3 nucleotides read TGTGCCATCAGTGATAGGGACCGCACTATGGGGACTGAAGCTTTCTTT. Encoded protein: CAISDRDRTMGTEAFF.

The genes are TRBV6-5 and TRBJ1-1; no definite D call. Germline-derived CDR1 and CDR2 are MNHEY and SVGAGI. The CDR3 consists of 15 residues. V was cut by 6 bases and J by 4 bases, with 18 bases left in between. The CDR3 region has the DNA TGTGCCAGCAGGACTTTAGACAAAGAGTTCACTGAAGCTTTCTTT. Its translation: CASRTLDKEFTEAFF.

The chain couples TRBV6-5 to TRBJ2-5; TRBD2 matches 7 bases. Germline-derived CDR1 and CDR2 are MNHEY and SVGAGI. The CDR3 length is 14 residues. Germline trimming cut 4 bases from V and 2 bases from J; bases unmatched to any gene: 4. CDR3 DNA: TGTGCCAGCAGTTGGGGGGGACGGCAAGAGACCCAGTACTTC. Its protein product is CASSWGGRQETQYF.

In its sample, this clone was seen once. The V call is TRBV28, the J call TRBJ1-3; 7 nucleotides line up with TRBD1. V lost 5 bases to trimming and J lost 4 bases; unmatched junction nucleotides: 8. The CDR3 loop spans 15 amino acids. Per germline, CDR1 MDHEN and CDR2 SYDVKM. CDR3 protein: CASSLTTGTGNTIYF. CDR3 DNA sequence: TGTGCCAGCAGTCTAACGACAGGGACGGGAAACACCATATATTTT.

The chain couples TRBV5-3 to TRBJ2-3; 12 bases line up with TRBD2. TRBV5-3 is identified as an open reading frame with a role that is uncertain. This CDR3 contains 17 residues. V dropped 3 bases and J dropped 2; count of bases not matched to a gene: 7. For the CDR3, the DNA is TGTGCCAGAAGCTGCCTACGACTAGCGGGGGACACAGATACGCAGTATTTT. Translating gives CARSCLRLAGDTDTQYF.

The V call is TRBV27, the J call TRBJ1-2; 7 bases are shared with TRBD1. Per germline, CDR1 MNHEY and CDR2 SMNVEV (reference sequence). Unmatched junction bases numbered 14, after V lost 8 bases and J lost 8 bases. The CDR3 has 14 residues. This chain's CDR3 is CASSKEGARDGYTF. CDR3 DNA: TGTGCCAGCTCTAAGGAGGGGGCACGGGACGGCTACACCTTC.

A remark on this clone: The sample carries other DNA sequences with the same CDR3. The chain recombines TRBV2 with TRBJ1-5; 7 bases are a match to TRBD1. V shed 4 bases and J 4 bases; nucleotides not matched to a gene: 1. Germline loops: CDR1 SNHLY, CDR2 FYNNEI. This CDR3 has 13 amino acids. Here the CDR3 reads CASSATGNQPQHF. DNA for the CDR3: TGTGCCAGCAGTGCGACAGGGAATCAGCCCCAGCATTTT. The variable domain in full, with the rest retrieved from reference TRBV2 and TRBJ1-5, is EPEVTQTPSHQVTQMGQEVILRCVPISNHLYFYWYRQILGQKVEFLVSFYNNEISEKSEIFDDQFSVERPDGSNFTLKIRSTKLEDSAMYFCASSATGNQPQHFGDGTRLSIL.

The chain carries TRBV13 and TRBJ1-3; 7 positions match TRBD1. Germline trimming cut 5 bases from V and 2 bases from J; bases unmatched to any gene: 6. This CDR3 is built from 15 residues. Germline lookup yields CDR1 PRHDT and CDR2 FYEKMQ (reference sequence). The CDR3 sequence: CASSQTGETGNTIYF. As DNA, the CDR3 is TGTGCCAGCAGCCAAACAGGGGAGACTGGAAACACCATATATTTT.

In DNA, the CDR3 is TGTGCCAGCATCTCGCACGGGGGGGCTTCCTACAATGAGCAGTTCTTC. Its translation: CASISHGGASYNEQFF. The chain has TRBV28 and TRBJ2-1, with 8 bases that match TRBD2. Germline values: CDR1 MDHEN, CDR2 SYDVKM. The CDR3 is 16 amino acids. Trimming took 7 bases from V and 1 from J; bases not matched to a gene: 9.